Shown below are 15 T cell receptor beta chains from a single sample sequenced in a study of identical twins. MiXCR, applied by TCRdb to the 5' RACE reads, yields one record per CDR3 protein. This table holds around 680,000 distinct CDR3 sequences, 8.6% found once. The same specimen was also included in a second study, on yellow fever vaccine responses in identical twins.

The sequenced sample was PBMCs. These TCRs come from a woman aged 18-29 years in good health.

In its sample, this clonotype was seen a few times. The CDR3 coding sequence is TGTGCCAGCAGTTCCGGGGATAACTCCTTCGGCGAGCAGTACTTC. Its protein product is CASSSGDNSFGEQYF. The chain is built from TRBV28 and TRBJ2-7; D is perhaps TRBD2 (5 bases). CDR1 and CDR2 from the germline V gene are MDHEN and SYDVKM. Trimming stripped 4 bases from V and 6 bases from J, with 19 bases between. The CDR3 loop spans 15 amino acids.

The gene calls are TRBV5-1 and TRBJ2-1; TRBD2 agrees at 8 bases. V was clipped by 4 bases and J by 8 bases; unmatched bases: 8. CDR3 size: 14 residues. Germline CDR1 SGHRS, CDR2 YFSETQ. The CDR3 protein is CASSLGTSGDEQFF. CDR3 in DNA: TGCGCCAGCAGCCTCGGGACTAGTGGCGATGAGCAGTTCTTC. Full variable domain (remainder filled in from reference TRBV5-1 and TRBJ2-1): KAGVTQTPRYLIKTRGQQVTLSCSPISGHRSVSWYQQTPGQGLQFLFEYFSETQRNKGNFPGRFSGRQFSNSRSEMNVSTLELGDSALYLCASSLGTSGDEQFFGPGTRLTVL.

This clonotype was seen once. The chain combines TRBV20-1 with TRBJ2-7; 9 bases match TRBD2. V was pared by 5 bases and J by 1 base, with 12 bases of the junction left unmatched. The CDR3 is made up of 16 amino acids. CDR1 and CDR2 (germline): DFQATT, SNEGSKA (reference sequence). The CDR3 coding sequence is TGCAGTGCTGACTCCATAGCGGGGGCGAAGTCCTACGAGCAGTACTTC. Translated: CSADSIAGAKSYEQYF.

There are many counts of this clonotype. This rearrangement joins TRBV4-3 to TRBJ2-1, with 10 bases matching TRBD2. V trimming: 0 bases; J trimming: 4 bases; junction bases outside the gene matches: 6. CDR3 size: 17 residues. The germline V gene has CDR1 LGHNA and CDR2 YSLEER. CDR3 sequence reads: CASSQDTIAGGYNEQFF. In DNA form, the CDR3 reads TGCGCCAGCAGCCAAGATACCATAGCGGGAGGTTACAATGAGCAGTTCTTC.

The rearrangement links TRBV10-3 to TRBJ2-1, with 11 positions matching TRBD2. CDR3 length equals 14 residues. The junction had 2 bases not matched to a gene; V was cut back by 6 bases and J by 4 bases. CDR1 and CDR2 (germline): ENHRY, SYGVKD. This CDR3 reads CAIRGTSGYNEQFF. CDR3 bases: TGTGCCATCAGGGGGACTAGCGGATACAATGAGCAGTTCTTC.

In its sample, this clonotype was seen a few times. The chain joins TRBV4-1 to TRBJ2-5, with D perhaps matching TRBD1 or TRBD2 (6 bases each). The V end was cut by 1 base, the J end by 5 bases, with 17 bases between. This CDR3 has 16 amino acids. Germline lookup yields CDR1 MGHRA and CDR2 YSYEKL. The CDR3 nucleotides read TGCGCCAGCAGCCAAGGAGGGGGGAGAAGCTTTGAGACCCAGTACTTC. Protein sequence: CASSQGGGRSFETQYF.

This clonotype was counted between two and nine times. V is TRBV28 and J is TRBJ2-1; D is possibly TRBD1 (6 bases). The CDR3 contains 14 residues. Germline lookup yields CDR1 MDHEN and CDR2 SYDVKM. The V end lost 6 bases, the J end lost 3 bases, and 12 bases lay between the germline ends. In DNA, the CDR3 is TGTGCCAGCAGGCTGGCGGACAGCTACAATGAGCAGTTCTTC. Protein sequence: CASRLADSYNEQFF. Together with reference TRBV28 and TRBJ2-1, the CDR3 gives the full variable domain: DVKVTQSSRYLVKRTGEKVFLECVQDMDHENMFWYRQDPGLGLRLIYFSYDVKMKEKGDIPEGYSVSREKKERFSLILESASTNQTSMYLCASRLADSYNEQFFGPGTRLTVL.

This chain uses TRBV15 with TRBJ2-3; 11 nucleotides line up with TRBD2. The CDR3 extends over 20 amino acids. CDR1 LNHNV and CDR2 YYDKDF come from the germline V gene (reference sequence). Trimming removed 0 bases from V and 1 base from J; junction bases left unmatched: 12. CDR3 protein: CATSRDPGALAGGRTDTQYF. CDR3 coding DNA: TGTGCCACCAGCAGAGACCCTGGGGCATTAGCGGGAGGGCGCACAGATACGCAGTATTTT.

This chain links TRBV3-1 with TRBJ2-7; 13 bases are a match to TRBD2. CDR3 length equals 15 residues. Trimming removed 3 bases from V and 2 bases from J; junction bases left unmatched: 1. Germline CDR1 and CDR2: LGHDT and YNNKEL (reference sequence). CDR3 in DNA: TGTGCCAGCAGCCATACTAGCGGGGGGGCCTACGAGCAGTACTTC. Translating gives CASSHTSGGAYEQYF.

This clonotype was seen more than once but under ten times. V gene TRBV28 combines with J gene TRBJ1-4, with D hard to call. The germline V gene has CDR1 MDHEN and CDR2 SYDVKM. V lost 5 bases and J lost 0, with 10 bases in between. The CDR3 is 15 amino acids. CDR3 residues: CASSVRIATNEKLFF. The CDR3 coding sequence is TGTGCCAGCAGTGTTAGGATTGCAACTAATGAAAAACTGTTTTTT. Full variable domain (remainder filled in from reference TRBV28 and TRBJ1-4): DVKVTQSSRYLVKRTGEKVFLECVQDMDHENMFWYRQDPGLGLRLIYFSYDVKMKEKGDIPEGYSVSREKKERFSLILESASTNQTSMYLCASSVRIATNEKLFFGSGTQLSVL.

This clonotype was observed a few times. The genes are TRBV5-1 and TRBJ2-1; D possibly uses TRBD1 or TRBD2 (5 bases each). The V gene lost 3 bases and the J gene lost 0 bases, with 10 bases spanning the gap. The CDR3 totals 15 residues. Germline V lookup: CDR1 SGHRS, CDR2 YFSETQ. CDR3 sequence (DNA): TGCGCCAGCAGCTACCGGGACCCCTCCTACAATGAGCAGTTCTTC. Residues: CASSYRDPSYNEQFF.

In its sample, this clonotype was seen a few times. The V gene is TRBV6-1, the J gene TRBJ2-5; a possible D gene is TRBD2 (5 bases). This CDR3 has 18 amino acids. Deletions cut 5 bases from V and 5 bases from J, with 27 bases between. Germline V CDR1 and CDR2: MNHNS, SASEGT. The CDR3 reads CASSRREQRLGFFETQYF. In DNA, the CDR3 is TGTGCCAGCAGTCGCCGGGAACAACGATTGGGGTTTTTCGAGACCCAGTACTTC.

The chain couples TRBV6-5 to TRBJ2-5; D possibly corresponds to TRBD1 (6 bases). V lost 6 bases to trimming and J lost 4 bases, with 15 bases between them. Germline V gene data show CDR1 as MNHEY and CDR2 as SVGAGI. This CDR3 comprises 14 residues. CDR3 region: CASSYPQGTETQYF. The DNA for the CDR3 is TGTGCCAGCAGCTACCCACAGGGTACAGAGACCCAGTACTTC.

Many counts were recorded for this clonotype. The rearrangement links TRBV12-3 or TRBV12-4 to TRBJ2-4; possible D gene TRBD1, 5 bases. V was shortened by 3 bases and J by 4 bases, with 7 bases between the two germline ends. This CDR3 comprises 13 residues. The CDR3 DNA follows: TGTGCCAGCAGTTTTTCAGGGAAAAACATTCAGTACTTC. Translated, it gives CASSFSGKNIQYF.

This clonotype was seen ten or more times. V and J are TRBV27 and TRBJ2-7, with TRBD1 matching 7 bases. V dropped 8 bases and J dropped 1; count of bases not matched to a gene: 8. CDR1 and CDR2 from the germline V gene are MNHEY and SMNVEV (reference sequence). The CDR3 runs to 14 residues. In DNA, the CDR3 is TGTGCCAGCGGGCCGGGACAGACTTCCTACGAGCAGTACTTC. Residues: CASGPGQTSYEQYF.